This TCR beta chain was observed in a study of response to subunit inactivated influenza vaccine. The study's findings and limits: It was suggested by the authors that few new T cells are recruited by each seasonal influenza vaccination.

TCRdb recomputed calls from the RT-PCR reads with MiXCR, one row per CDR3 protein. The data hold about 520,000 distinct CDR3 sequences, with around 7.7% observed a single time. With 0 bases removed from V and 7 bases from J, the gap between germline ends came to 16 bases. The CDR3 is 16 amino acids. Germline lookup yields CDR1 LGHNA and CDR2 YNFKEQ. This clonotype was observed a few times. As yet, its antigen is unknown. The chain has TRBV4-2 and TRBJ1-5; D not certain. This specimen consisted of PBMCs from blood, obtained about 24 months after vaccination. The TCR sequence derives from a man aged 50 to 75 who received an inactivated influenza vaccine. Written as DNA, the CDR3 is TGTGCCAGCAGCCAAGATGTGGGTGGAGTTGGGCAGCCCCAGCATTTT. It is translated as CASSQDVGGVGQPQHF.